The rows below give T cell receptor beta chains drawn from one sample of a study of identical twins. TCRdb fed the 5' RACE reads into MiXCR, producing one record per CDR3 protein. The sample records hundreds of thousands of distinct CDR3 sequences, roughly 8% being singletons. The sample was also linked to a second study, of yellow fever vaccine responses in identical twins.

The sequencing input was PBMCs. These receptors were obtained from a woman aged 18-29 years in good health. CDR3s include the opening cysteine and the closing phenylalanine or tryptophan. A D gene is named only where the DNA matches it firmly. Some rows mark clone size as missing; the rest say once, few, many or name a class of expanded clone.

v_call	d_call	j_call	clone_size	cdr3_aa	cdr3_nt
TRBV4-3	NA	TRBJ2-1	few	CASSQERGTEQFF	TGCGCCAGCAGCCAAGAAAGGGGAACTGAGCAGTTCTTC
TRBV5-1	TRBD2	TRBJ2-1	many	CASRGGGPTSYNEQFF	TGCGCCAGCAGGGGCGGGGGGCCCACTTCCTACAATGAGCAGTTCTTC
TRBV20-1	NA	TRBJ2-7	few	CSAPDQGDEQYF	TGCAGTGCCCCTGATCAGGGCGACGAGCAGTACTTC
TRBV4-3	NA	TRBJ2-3	few	CASSQGVFTDTQYF	TGCGCCAGCAGCCAAGGGGTTTTCACAGATACGCAGTATTTT
TRBV20-1	NA	TRBJ2-7	few	CSARRASRGEQYF	TGCAGTGCTAGACGGGCTTCAAGGGGCGAGCAGTACTTC
TRBV20-1	NA	TRBJ2-1	few	CSAREVGGQYNEQFF	TGCAGTGCTAGAGAGGTTGGCGGACAGTACAATGAGCAGTTCTTC
TRBV3-1	NA	TRBJ2-1	few	CASSQDPSENEQFF	TGTGCCAGCAGCCAAGATCCCAGCGAGAATGAGCAGTTCTTC
TRBV12-3/TRBV12-4	NA	TRBJ1-1	NA	CASSNGQTNWADTEAFF	TGTGCCAGCAGTAACGGACAGACAAATTGGGCGGACACTGAAGCTTTCTTT
TRBV28	TRBD2	TRBJ2-3	NA	CASKLSGQTSGRSQYF	TGTGCCAGCAAGCTCTCGGGACAGACTAGCGGGAGGTCGCAGTATTTT
TRBV11-1	TRBD2	TRBJ2-1	NA	CASSSSPNHRAGGPAEQFF	TGTGCCAGCAGCTCCAGTCCGAATCATCGAGCGGGAGGGCCGGCCGAGCAGTTCTTC
TRBV28	NA	TRBJ1-6	NA	CASSPGRNPGNNSPLHF	TGTGCCAGCAGCCCTGGGCGGAACCCCGGGAATAATTCACCCCTCCACTTT
TRBV29-1	NA	TRBJ2-2	NA	CSVPENTGELFF	TGCAGCGTTCCTGAGAACACCGGGGAGCTGTTTTTT
TRBV6-5	NA	TRBJ2-3	NA	CASSYSTLPVSTDTQYF	TGTGCCAGCAGTTACTCAACCCTCCCGGTGAGCACAGATACGCAGTATTTT
TRBV2	TRBD1	TRBJ2-3	few	CASSYRGSQGGISTDTQYF	TGTGCCAGCAGCTACAGAGGGTCACAGGGGGGAATTAGCACAGATACGCAGTATTTT
TRBV5-6	TRBD1	TRBJ1-2	few	CASSRTGTGGFYGYTF	TGTGCCAGCAGCAGAACCGGAACAGGGGGCTTCTATGGCTACACCTTC
TRBV7-8	NA	TRBJ1-4	many	CASSPPGHGNEKLFF	TGTGCCAGCAGCCCTCCGGGACACGGAAATGAAAAACTGTTTTTT
TRBV7-3	TRBD1	TRBJ1-1	few	CASSATGGSNTEAFF	TGTGCCAGCAGCGCCACAGGGGGCTCGAACACTGAAGCTTTCTTT
TRBV25-1	NA	TRBJ2-2	few	CASSVGAANTGELFF	TGTGCCAGCAGTGTTGGGGCAGCGAACACCGGGGAGCTGTTTTTT
TRBV29-1	NA	TRBJ2-7	many	CSVEGDSDSYEQYF	TGCAGCGTTGAAGGCGACAGCGACTCCTACGAGCAGTACTTC
TRBV19	NA	TRBJ2-1	many	CASSPRRTVYNEQFF	TGTGCCAGTAGTCCAAGGAGGACAGTTTACAATGAGCAGTTCTTC
TRBV5-4	TRBD2	TRBJ2-3	few	CASSLVEPSGYTDTQYF	TGTGCCAGCAGCTTGGTAGAACCTAGCGGATACACAGATACGCAGTATTTT
TRBV15	NA	TRBJ2-3	NA	CATSLQASKRSDTQYF	TGTGCCACCAGCTTACAGGCGAGTAAGAGGTCGGATACGCAGTATTTT
TRBV7-9	NA	TRBJ2-2	many	CASSLARELNTGELFF	TGTGCCAGCAGCTTAGCTCGGGAATTGAACACCGGGGAGCTGTTTTTT
TRBV6-5	TRBD1	TRBJ2-7	NA	CASSFERQGRFYEQYF	TGTGCCAGCAGTTTCGAACGACAGGGTCGTTTCTACGAGCAGTACTTC
TRBV11-2	NA	TRBJ2-5	few	CASSAERSQYF	TGTGCCAGCAGCGCAGAGAGGTCCCAGTACTTC
TRBV27	TRBD2	TRBJ2-7	many	CASSSLAGGGYEQYF	TGTGCCAGCAGTTCGTTAGCGGGGGGGGGGTACGAGCAGTACTTC
TRBV2	NA	TRBJ2-5	few	CASSRDFEETQYF	TGTGCCAGCAGCAGGGACTTCGAAGAGACCCAGTACTTC
TRBV5-1	NA	TRBJ2-6	few	CASSGTGLSGANVLTF	TGCGCCAGCAGCGGAACAGGGCTTTCTGGGGCCAACGTCCTGACTTTC
TRBV13	TRBD1	TRBJ2-2	NA	CASTGQGIGELFF	TGTGCCAGCACCGGACAGGGGATCGGGGAGCTGTTTTTT
TRBV5-1	NA	TRBJ2-7	NA	CASSIESYEQYF	TGCGCCAGCAGCATAGAAAGCTACGAGCAGTACTTC
TRBV12-3/TRBV12-4	NA	TRBJ2-2	NA	CASSPTGGGWNTGELFF	TGTGCCAGCAGCCCCACGGGCGGGGGCTGGAACACCGGGGAGCTGTTTTTT
TRBV10-3	TRBD2	TRBJ2-1	NA	CAISGPDQLAGPDNEQFF	TGTGCCATCAGTGGCCCGGACCAATTAGCGGGCCCAGACAATGAGCAGTTCTTC
TRBV15	TRBD1	TRBJ1-3	many	CATSRGGQAGGNTIYF	TGTGCCACCAGCAGAGGCGGACAGGCGGGTGGAAACACCATATATTTT
TRBV7-9	NA	TRBJ1-2	many	CASSLATGTWGYTF	TGTGCCAGCAGCTTAGCAACAGGGACTTGGGGCTACACCTTC
TRBV7-9	NA	TRBJ2-1	few	CASSRYRGYNEQFF	TGTGCCAGCAGCCGATATAGGGGCTACAATGAGCAGTTCTTC
TRBV3-1	NA	TRBJ2-2	NA	CASSQAVGINTGELFF	TGTGCCAGCAGCCAAGCGGTCGGAATTAACACCGGGGAGCTGTTTTTT
TRBV12-3/TRBV12-4	NA	TRBJ2-7	many	CASTGPGTYEQYF	TGTGCCAGCACAGGCCCCGGGACCTACGAGCAGTACTTC
TRBV6-5	NA	TRBJ2-3	NA	CASARAGDTQYF	TGTGCCAGTGCCCGGGCGGGGGATACGCAGTATTTT
TRBV9	NA	TRBJ2-2	NA	CASSVGRGNTGELFF	TGTGCCAGCAGCGTAGGTCGGGGCAACACCGGGGAGCTGTTTTTT
TRBV10-3	NA	TRBJ2-6	many	CAISVFENPTSGANVLTF	TGTGCCATCAGTGTTTTTGAGAATCCAACCTCTGGGGCCAACGTCCTGACTTTC
TRBV7-9	NA	TRBJ1-1	few	CASSLSGLGASNTEAFF	TGTGCCAGCAGCTTATCCGGCTTAGGTGCCTCTAACACTGAAGCTTTCTTT
TRBV4-1	NA	TRBJ2-2	few	CASSQAVMGDAGELFF	TGCGCCAGCAGCCAAGCCGTTATGGGGGACGCCGGGGAGCTGTTTTTT
TRBV5-6	TRBD1	TRBJ2-1	few	CASSLRGGYYNEQFF	TGTGCCAGCAGCCTTAGAGGGGGCTATTACAATGAGCAGTTCTTC
TRBV20-1	NA	TRBJ2-1	NA	CSASPRDWFYNEQFF	TGCAGTGCTAGCCCCAGGGACTGGTTCTACAATGAGCAGTTCTTC
TRBV5-1	NA	TRBJ2-5	few	CASSLVEIQETQYF	TGCGCCAGCAGCTTGGTAGAAATTCAAGAGACCCAGTACTTC
TRBV12-5	TRBD1	TRBJ2-1	NA	CASGSLGGHEQFF	TGTGCTAGTGGTTCCCTAGGGGGCCATGAGCAGTTCTTC
TRBV7-2	NA	TRBJ2-7	few	CASSLFAGPYEQYF	TGTGCCAGCAGCTTATTCGCGGGGCCCTACGAGCAGTACTTC
TRBV28	NA	TRBJ2-7	NA	CASSWSPDSKAQYF	TGTGCCAGCAGTTGGAGTCCCGACAGCAAGGCGCAGTACTTC